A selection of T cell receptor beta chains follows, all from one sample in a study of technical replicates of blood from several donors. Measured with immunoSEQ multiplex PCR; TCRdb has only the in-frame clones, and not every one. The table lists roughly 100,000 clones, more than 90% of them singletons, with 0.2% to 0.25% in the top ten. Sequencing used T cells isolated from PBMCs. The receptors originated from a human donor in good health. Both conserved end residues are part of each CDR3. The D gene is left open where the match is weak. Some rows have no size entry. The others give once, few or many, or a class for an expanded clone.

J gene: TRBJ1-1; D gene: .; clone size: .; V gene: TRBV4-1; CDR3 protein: CASRQQVRNTEAFF; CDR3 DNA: TGCGCCAGCAGGCAACAGGTCCGGAACACTGAAGCTTTCTTT
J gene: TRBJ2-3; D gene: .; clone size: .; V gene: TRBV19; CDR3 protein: CASSQDTGTGGTDTQYF; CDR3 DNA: TGTGCCAGTAGTCAAGACACCGGGACTGGGGGCACAGATACGCAGTATTTT
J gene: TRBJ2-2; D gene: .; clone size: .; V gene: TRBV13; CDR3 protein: CASSLFTTGELFF; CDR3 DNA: TGTGCCAGCAGCTTATTCACAACCGGGGAGCTGTTTTTT
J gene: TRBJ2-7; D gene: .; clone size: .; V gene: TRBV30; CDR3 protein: CAWRAGRYEQYF; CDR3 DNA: TGTGCCTGGAGGGCGGGTCGCTACGAGCAGTACTTC
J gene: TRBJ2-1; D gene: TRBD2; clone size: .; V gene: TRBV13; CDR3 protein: CASSGLAGVGYNEQFF; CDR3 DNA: TGTGCCAGCAGCGGACTAGCGGGAGTGGGTTACAATGAGCAGTTCTTC
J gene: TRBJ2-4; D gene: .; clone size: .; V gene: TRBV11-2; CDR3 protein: CASSLGAPPVNIQYF; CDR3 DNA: TGTGCCAGCAGCTTAGGGGCCCCACCGGTAAACATTCAGTACTTC
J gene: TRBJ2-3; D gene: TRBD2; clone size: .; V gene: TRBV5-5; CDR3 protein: CASSLGLAGVPDTQYF; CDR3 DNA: TGTGCCAGCAGCCTCGGACTAGCGGGAGTGCCAGATACGCAGTATTTT
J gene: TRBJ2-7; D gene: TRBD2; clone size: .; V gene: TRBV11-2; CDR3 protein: CASSPRLAGGEQYF; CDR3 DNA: TGTGCCAGCAGCCCGAGACTAGCGGGGGGCGAGCAGTACTTC
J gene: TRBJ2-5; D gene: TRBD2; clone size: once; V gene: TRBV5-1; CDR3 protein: CASSTGLAQETQYF; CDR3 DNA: TGCGCCAGCAGCACCGGACTAGCGCAAGAGACCCAGTACTTC
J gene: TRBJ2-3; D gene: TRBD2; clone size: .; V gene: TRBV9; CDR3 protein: CASSVAGGRADTQYF; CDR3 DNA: TGTGCCAGCAGCGTAGCGGGAGGAAGGGCAGATACGCAGTATTTT
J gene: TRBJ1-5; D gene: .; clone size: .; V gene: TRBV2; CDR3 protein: CASSIQGNQPQHF; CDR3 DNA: TGTGCCAGCAGTATCCAGGGGAATCAGCCCCAGCATTTT
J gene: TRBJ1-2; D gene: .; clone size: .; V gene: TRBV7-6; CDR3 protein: CASSFSPLYGYTF; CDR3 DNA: TGTGCCAGCAGCTTCTCCCCCCTCTATGGCTACACCTTC
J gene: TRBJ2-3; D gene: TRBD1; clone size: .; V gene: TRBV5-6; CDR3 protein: CASSHRDSFPWGTDTQYF; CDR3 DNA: TGTGCCAGCAGCCACCGGGACAGCTTCCCCTGGGGCACAGATACGCAGTATTTT
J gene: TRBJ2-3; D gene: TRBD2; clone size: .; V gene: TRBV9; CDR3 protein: CASSRKPGLGTDTQYF; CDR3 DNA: TGTGCCAGCAGTAGAAAACCGGGACTAGGCACAGATACGCAGTATTTT
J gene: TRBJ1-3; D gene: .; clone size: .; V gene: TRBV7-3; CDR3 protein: CASSQVGVSGNTIYF; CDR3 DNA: TGTGCCAGCAGCCAAGTAGGGGTCTCTGGAAACACCATATATTTT
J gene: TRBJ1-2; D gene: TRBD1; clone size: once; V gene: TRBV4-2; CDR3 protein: CASSQGGSGGSGYTF; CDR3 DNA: TGTGCCAGCAGCCAAGGGGGGTCAGGGGGCAGTGGCTACACCTTC
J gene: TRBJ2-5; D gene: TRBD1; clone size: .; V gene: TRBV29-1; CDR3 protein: CSVPDREGKWETQYF; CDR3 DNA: TGCAGCGTCCCCGACAGGGAAGGAAAGTGGGAGACCCAGTACTTC
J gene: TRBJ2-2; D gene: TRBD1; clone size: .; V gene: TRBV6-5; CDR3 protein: CASSRTGYNTGELFF; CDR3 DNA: TGTGCCAGCAGTAGGACAGGGTATAACACCGGGGAGCTGTTTTTT
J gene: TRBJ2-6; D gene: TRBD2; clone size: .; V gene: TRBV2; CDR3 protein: CASSEGGRAGANVLTF; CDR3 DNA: TGTGCCAGCAGTGAAGGTGGGAGGGCCGGGGCCAACGTCCTGACTTTC
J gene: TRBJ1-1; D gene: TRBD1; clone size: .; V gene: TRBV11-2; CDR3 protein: CASSPTNPGQGNTEAFF; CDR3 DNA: TGTGCCAGCAGCCCGACAAACCCGGGACAGGGGAACACTGAAGCTTTCTTT
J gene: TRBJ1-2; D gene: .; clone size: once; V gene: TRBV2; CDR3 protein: CASSPKRGVFSYGYTF; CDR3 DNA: TGTGCCAGCAGTCCAAAAAGGGGTGTCTTCAGCTATGGCTACACCTTC
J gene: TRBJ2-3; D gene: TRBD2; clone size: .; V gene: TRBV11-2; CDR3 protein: CATGEGVTDTQYF; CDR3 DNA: TGTGCCACGGGGGAGGGAGTCACAGATACGCAGTATTTT
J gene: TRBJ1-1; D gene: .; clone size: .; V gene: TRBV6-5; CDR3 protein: CASSYVRYLNTEAFF; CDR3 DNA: TGTGCCAGCAGTTACGTGCGATATCTGAACACTGAAGCTTTCTTT
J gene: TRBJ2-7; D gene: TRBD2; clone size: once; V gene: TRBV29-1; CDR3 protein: CSVELGGSYEQYF; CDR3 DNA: TGCAGCGTTGAATTGGGGGGGTCCTACGAGCAGTACTTC
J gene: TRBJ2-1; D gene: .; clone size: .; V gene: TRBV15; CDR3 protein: CATSRVGPGEQFF; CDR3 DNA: TGTGCCACCAGCAGAGTAGGCCCCGGGGAGCAGTTCTTC
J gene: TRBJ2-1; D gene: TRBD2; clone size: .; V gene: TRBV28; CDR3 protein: CASRLSGREQFF; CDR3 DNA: TGTGCCAGCAGACTTAGCGGGAGGGAGCAGTTCTTC
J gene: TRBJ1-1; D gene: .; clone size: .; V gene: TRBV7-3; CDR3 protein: CATMQGPNTEAFF; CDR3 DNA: TGTGCCACTATGCAGGGGCCGAACACTGAAGCTTTCTTT
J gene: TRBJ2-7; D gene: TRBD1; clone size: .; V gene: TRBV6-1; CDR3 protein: CASRPGTGAYEQYF; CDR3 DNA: TGTGCCAGCAGACCCGGGACAGGGGCCTACGAGCAGTACTTC
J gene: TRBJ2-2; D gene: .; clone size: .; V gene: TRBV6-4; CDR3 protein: CASSDGGGYPPTGELFF; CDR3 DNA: TGTGCCAGCAGTGACGGAGGCGGTTACCCCCCCACCGGGGAGCTGTTTTTT